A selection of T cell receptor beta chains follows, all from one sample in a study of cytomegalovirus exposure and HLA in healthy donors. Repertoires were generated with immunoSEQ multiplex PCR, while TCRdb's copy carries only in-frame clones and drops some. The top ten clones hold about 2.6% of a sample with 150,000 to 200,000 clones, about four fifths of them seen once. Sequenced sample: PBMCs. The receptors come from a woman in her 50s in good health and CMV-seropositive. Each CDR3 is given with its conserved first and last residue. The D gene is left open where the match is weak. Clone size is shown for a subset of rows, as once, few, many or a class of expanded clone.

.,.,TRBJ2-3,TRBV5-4,TGTGCCAGCAGCTTTAGCGGAACAGATACGCAGTATTTT,CASSFSGTDTQYF
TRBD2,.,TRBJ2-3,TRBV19,TGTGCCAGTAGTAAGGGAGCGGGGGTTGACACAGATACGCAGTATTTT,CASSKGAGVDTDTQYF
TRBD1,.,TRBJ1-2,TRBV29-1,TGCAGCCACTCAGGGGGCGGGGATGGCTACACCTTC,CSHSGGGDGYTF
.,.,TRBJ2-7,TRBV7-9,TGTGCCAGCAGCTCGACAGGTATGAGCGAGCAGTACTTC,CASSSTGMSEQYF
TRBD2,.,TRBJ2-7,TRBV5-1,TGCGCCAGCAGCTTGGGGGCTAGCGGGGGCTTTACCTACGAGCAGTACTTC,CASSLGASGGFTYEQYF
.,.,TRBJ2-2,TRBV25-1,TGTGCCAGCAGTGACAGAAACACCGGGGAGCTGTTTTTT,CASSDRNTGELFF
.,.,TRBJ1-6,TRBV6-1,TGTGCCAGCAGTGAAATGCTGAGTAATTCACCCCTCCACTTT,CASSEMLSNSPLHF
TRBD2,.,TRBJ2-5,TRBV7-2,TGTGCCCTCGGGACTAGAAGTGAGACCCAGTACTTC,CALGTRSETQYF
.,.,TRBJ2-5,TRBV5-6,TGTGCCAGCAGTACGACTAGTCTCGGGAAAGAGACCCAGTACTTC,CASSTTSLGKETQYF
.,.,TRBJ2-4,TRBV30,TGTGCCTGGAGTAGGGGGGGAGCCAAAAACATTCAGTACTTC,CAWSRGGAKNIQYF
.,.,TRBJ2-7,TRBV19,TGTGCCAGTAGTCCCGAGGAGTGGTATTCCCCCTACGAGCAGTACTTC,CASSPEEWYSPYEQYF
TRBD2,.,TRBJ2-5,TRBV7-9,TGTGCCAGCAGCTCGGGGGAGGGGACGGAGACCCAGTACTTC,CASSSGEGTETQYF
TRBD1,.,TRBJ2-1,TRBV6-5,TGTGCCAGCAGCTACGGGGACAGGACTTACAATGAGCAGTTCTTC,CASSYGDRTYNEQFF
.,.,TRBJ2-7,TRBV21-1,TGTGCCAGCGGCCTTGAGAGGGAGCAGTACTTC,CASGLEREQYF
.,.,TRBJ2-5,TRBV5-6,TGTGCCAGCAGCTTGGGGGGGGTAGAGACCCAGTACTTC,CASSLGGVETQYF
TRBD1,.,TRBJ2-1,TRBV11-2,TGTGCCAGCAGCTCCGGGACAGCGCCATACAATGAGCAGTTCTTC,CASSSGTAPYNEQFF
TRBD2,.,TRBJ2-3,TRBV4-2,TGTGCCAGCAGACGGACTAGCGGGGGGGAAGATACGCAGTATTTT,CASRRTSGGEDTQYF
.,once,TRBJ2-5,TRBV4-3,TGCGCCAGCAGCCCGGGACACGACCTCCAAGAGACCCAGTACTTC,CASSPGHDLQETQYF
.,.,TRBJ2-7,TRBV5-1,TGCGCCAGCAGCTTGGGGGGAGTCTACGAGCAGTACTTC,CASSLGGVYEQYF
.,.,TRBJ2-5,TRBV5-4,TGTGCCAGCAGCTTGGCGGGATCGGAGACCCAGTACTTC,CASSLAGSETQYF
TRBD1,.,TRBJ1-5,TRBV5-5,TGTGCCAGCAGCCCGGGACAGGGGAAGGGGCAGCCCCAGCATTTT,CASSPGQGKGQPQHF
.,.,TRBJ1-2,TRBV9,TGTGCCAGCAGCGTAGGTAACAGCTATGGCTACACCTTC,CASSVGNSYGYTF
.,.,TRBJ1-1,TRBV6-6,TGTGCCAGCAGTGTAGGGGGAATCACTGAAGCTTTCTTT,CASSVGGITEAFF
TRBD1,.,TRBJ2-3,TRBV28,TGTGCCAGCCCCTCCGTCCCGGGACAGGGGATCGCAGATACGCAGTATTTT,CASPSVPGQGIADTQYF
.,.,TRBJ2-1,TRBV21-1,TGTGCCAGCAGCAACTGCGGGCTAGCGGGCCCCCCCTACAATGAGCAGTTCTTC,CASSNCGLAGPPYNEQFF
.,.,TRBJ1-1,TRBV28,TGTGCCAGCAGTTTGATGGACAGAAACACTGAAGCTTTCTTT,CASSLMDRNTEAFF
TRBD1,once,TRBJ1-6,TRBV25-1,TGTGCCAGCAGGAGAACCGGGACAGGGATCTCACCCCTCCACTTT,CASRRTGTGISPLHF
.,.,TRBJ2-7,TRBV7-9,TGTGCCAGCAGCCCTATGGACAGATCCTACGAGCAGTACTTC,CASSPMDRSYEQYF
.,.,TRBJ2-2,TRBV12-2,TGTGCAAGTCGCTTAGTGGCGGATAGCGGCTATGCGAACACCGGGGAGCTGTTTTTT,CASRLVADSGYANTGELFF
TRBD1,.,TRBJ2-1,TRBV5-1,TGCGCCAGCAGCTGGGACAGGGGAGTAGAGCAGTTCTTC,CASSWDRGVEQFF
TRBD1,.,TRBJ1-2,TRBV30,TGTGCCTGGAGTGTTTCAGGGGGAAGTAAGGGCTACACCTTC,CAWSVSGGSKGYTF
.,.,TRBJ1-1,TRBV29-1,TGCAGCGCCAGTGGACAGATCACTGAAGCTTTCTTT,CSASGQITEAFF
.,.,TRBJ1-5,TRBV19,TGTGCCAGTAGTATAGATCAGGTTAGTTGGGCCCAGCATTTT,CASSIDQVSWAQHF
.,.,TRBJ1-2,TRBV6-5,TGTGCCAGCAGTGGGGAGGGGATCGGCTATGGCTACACCTTC,CASSGEGIGYGYTF
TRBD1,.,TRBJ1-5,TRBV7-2,TGTGCCAGCAGCCAGGACAGGGTGGGACAGCCCCAGCATTTT,CASSQDRVGQPQHF
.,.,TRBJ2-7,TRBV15,TGTGCCACCAGCAGAGGCGGGGCAGGGGGAAGTTACGAGCAGTACTTC,CATSRGGAGGSYEQYF
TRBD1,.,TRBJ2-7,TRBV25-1,TGTGCCAGCAGCAATCCCGGGACAGGGGGCGAGCAGTACTTC,CASSNPGTGGEQYF
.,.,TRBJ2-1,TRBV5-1,TGCGCCAGCAGCTTGCACCCAAGGGGGTATGAGCAGTTCTTC,CASSLHPRGYEQFF